One T cell receptor beta chain is described in this entry. Antigen unknown. This sample stems from a study of Ad26.COV2.S vaccination and SARS-CoV-2 variants. Clones were sequenced by immunoSEQ multiplex PCR, and TCRdb holds only the in-frame ones, with some missing. The sample has about 440,000 clones; about 90% are singletons. The sample's treatment: roughly 19 received Ad26.COV2.S at low or high dose, single or two shots; about five received placebo; per-sample allocation not given. Sampling occurred on day 63 after the first vaccine or placebo injection. General observations from the study: Placebo recipients trailed vaccine recipients in spike-specific TCR breadth.

The clonotype originates from a person between 18 and 65 years old who received the Ad26.COV2.S COVID-19 vaccine or a placebo. This specimen consisted of peripheral blood, obtained in a trial of Ad26.COV2.S vaccine versus placebo.

The CDR3 here is CAWSAGAIYNEQFF. As DNA, the CDR3 is TGTGCCTGGAGTGCGGGAGCTATCTACAATGAGCAGTTCTTC. This chain uses TRBV30 with TRBJ2-1, with D possibly TRBD2 on 6 matching bases. Trimming removed 1 base from V and 3 bases from J, with 10 bases in between. The CDR3 has 14 residues. CDR1 is GTSNPN and CDR2 is SVGIG in the germline V gene (reference sequence).